This TCR beta chain originates from a study of PD-L1 blockade in urothelial cancer (dated by TCRdb to the late 2010s). Concerning the study at large: Every patient began therapy at some point between 2013 and 2015 and was given atezolizumab 1,200 mg intravenously every 3 weeks. About 90% of the roughly 29 patients were males with bladder-origin urothelial cancer, and about 65% of the 29 reported a prior smoking history. Patients had an ECOG performance status of 0 or 1 and had received between 0 and 3 prior chemotherapy regimens. Blood samples were analyzed 3 weeks after the start of treatment (second dose) and 6 weeks after the start of treatment. Blood samples yielded a median of about 150,000 T cells and more than 75,000 unique TCRs, with median clonality about 0.08. An exploratory multi-omic analysis was conducted of the somatic, immune and clinical correlates of response to PD-L1 blockade with atezolizumab in urothelial cancer. Pretreatment tumor samples and matched peripheral blood, collected serially before and after atezolizumab treatment, underwent TCR sequencing. Durable clinical benefit was defined as progression-free survival longer than 6 months, and TCR features were also tested against progression-free and overall survival. In the same patients who had TCR sequencing, pretreatment tumors also underwent whole exome sequencing and RNA sequencing. Some ten patients reached durable clinical benefit, while 20 patients did not. Some 30 patients had pretreatment blood TCR-seq, some 25 had at least one posttreatment blood collection, and some 25 had tumor TCR-seq. Study-wide findings and limitations: At 3 weeks after the start of treatment, tumor-associated TCR clones in peripheral blood had expanded more in patients with durable benefit (n ≈ 22, p = 0.022). Because of the small sample size (n ≈ 31) and the many exploratory analyses performed, the results are intended to be regarded as hypothesis-generating. A pretreatment peripheral blood TCR clonality below the median was linked to improved progression-free and overall survival.

The time point label for this specimen denotes: peripheral blood 6 weeks after treatment start. A cohort of 25 to 30 patients with locally advanced or metastatic urothelial carcinoma, treated at Memorial Sloan Kettering on a trial protocol, was included. Peripheral blood mononuclear cells were collected pretreatment and during treatment, at between 1 and 8 total time points per patient. The Qiagen DNeasy Blood extraction kit was used to purify genomic DNA from total PBMCs and tumor samples. PBMCs were collected pretreatment and during treatment and were isolated and stored as previously described. Synthetic TCR analog templates were spiked into each PCR so that absolute template abundance could be estimated from read counts. The immunoSEQ assay used bias-controlled V and J gene primers to amplify TCRbeta CDR3 regions from genomic DNA. Sequencing of rearranged TCRbeta segments was performed at approximately 20X coverage. The paper's processing steps were these. Sequencing errors were corrected by clustering and CDR3s were annotated against IMGT to assign V, D and J genes. Downstream analyses used only productive TCRbeta rearrangements, leaving out any out-of-frame or stop-codon sequences. Clonality was computed as one minus Shannon entropy normalized by the log of the number of unique productive sequences. Clones differing between time points or between blood and tumor were identified using Fisher's exact test with Benjamini-Hochberg correction, with an adjusted p below 0.01 applied as the threshold. TCRdb took this table from immuneACCESS and kept in-frame rearrangements with V and J called. Such tables lack part of the clones; where checked against another copy, unresolved V genes explain under half of the gap, and the rest is unexplained. V and J calls and clone size are as listed in that table; D and trimming were resolved from the DNA. The sample contains fewer than 50,000 clones, more than 80% of them found a single time. The ten largest account for 7.3% of the sample.

To note about this clone: Its antigen is currently not known. No clone much larger than this one lies a single base away; base qualities are absent.

The CDR3 goes from the cysteine to the phenylalanine over 12 residues. The sequence is cut down to CDR3 DNA, 36 bases in frame from base 1. V is pruned by 8 bases and J by 5 bases, leaving 4 bases of the junction without a gene match. As encoded in the germline V gene (reference sequence), CDR1 is MNHNY while CDR2 is SVGAGI. This sequence uses TRBV6-6 and TRBJ1-2; TRBD1 matches 8 bases in the middle. Sequenced here: PBMCs, sampled around atezolizumab (anti-PD-L1) treatment. The receptor's source is a man aged 65-85 years with urothelial cancer. The sequenced DNA: TGTGCCAGCGTCGACAGGGGTTATGGCTACACCTTC. Protein translation: CASVDRGYGYTF.